This TCR beta chain was sequenced during a study of T-cell reconstitution after alpha-beta-depleted transplantation in children. V lost 0 bases, J lost 1 base, and 12 bases lay in between. The length of the CDR3 is 16 residues. Germline lookup yields CDR1 MNHEY and CDR2 SVGAGI. Library preparation (for TCRbeta) was performed with unique molecular identifiers. TCRdb called the PCR reads again in MiXCR, with one record for every CDR3 protein. The repertoire includes some 550,000 distinct CDR3 sequences, roughly 24% of them detected once, and 13% to 15% sits in the top ten. This clonotype showed up just a few times.

The TCR originated in a boy less than two years old who had a stem cell transplant for acute myeloid leukemia, so the T cells may come from the graft donor. The chain is built from TRBV6-5 and TRBJ1-1; D not certain. The specimen comprised PBMCs, mostly from graft donor cells, sampled 360 days after TCRalphabeta/CD19-depleted stem cell transplant. The CDR3 here is CASSYSPSVGNTEAFF. CDR3 sequence (DNA): TGTGCCAGCAGTTACTCTCCCAGTGTGGGGAACACTGAAGCTTTCTTT.